The 14 T cell receptor beta chains below were found in one sample sequenced in a study of cytomegalovirus exposure and HLA in healthy donors. Researchers ran the PCR with 60 Vbeta and 13 Jbeta primers. Libraries were prepared by immunoSEQ multiplex PCR; TCRdb keeps only in-frame clonotypes and omits some of them. The sample carries about 160,000 clones, around 80% recorded once. Sequenced material: PBMCs. The receptors stem from a male donor in good health and CMV-seronegative.

The chain has TRBV10-3 and TRBJ1-5; D is perhaps TRBD1 (6 bases). Trimming removed 2 bases from V and 6 bases from J, with 11 bases in between. The CDR3 has 14 residues. Germline-derived CDR1 and CDR2 are ENHRY and SYGVKD. CDR3 amino acids: CAISEGGVGQPQHF. In DNA, the CDR3 is TGTGCCATCAGTGAGGGGGGCGTCGGTCAGCCCCAGCATTTT.

This chain connects TRBV7-2 to TRBJ2-7, with D maybe TRBD1 (6 bases). Germline V gives CDR1 SGHTA, CDR2 FQGNSA. The CDR3 has 13 amino acids. Trimming took 4 bases from V and 3 from J, leaving 10 bases between them. CDR3 region: CASSSWTDYEQYF. For the CDR3, the DNA is TGTGCCAGCAGCTCCTGGACAGACTACGAGCAGTACTTC.

The count of this clone is one. The chain links TRBV10-3 to TRBJ2-3, with a tentative D call TRBD1 (6 bases). The CDR3 has 14 amino acids. Germline assignment: CDR1 ENHRY and CDR2 SYGVKD. V was trimmed by 6 bases and J by 4 bases, leaving 14 bases between them. The CDR3 region has the DNA TGTGCCATCAGAACAGGGACGGGCCCAGATACGCAGTATTTT. Residues: CAIRTGTGPDTQYF.

The chain links TRBV7-9 to TRBJ1-5; D gene uncertain. Germline lookup yields CDR1 SEHNR and CDR2 FQNEAQ (reference sequence). CDR3 length: 19 residues. Between the trimmed V and J ends, which lost 4 bases and 3 bases, there was a span of 25 bases. CDR3 loop: CASSSARGGSVSINQPQHF. In DNA form, the CDR3 reads TGTGCCAGCAGCTCGGCCCGAGGAGGGTCAGTATCCATCAATCAGCCCCAGCATTTT.

The rearrangement links TRBV6-6 to TRBJ2-7; D unresolved. The CDR3 loop spans 11 amino acids. V dropped 6 bases and J dropped 5 bases, with 8 bases sitting between them. From germline, CDR1 is MNHNY and CDR2 SVGAGI (reference sequence). The CDR3 DNA is TGTGCCAGCAGCCCCCTAGACGAGCAGTACTTC. It codes for CASSPLDEQYF.

The chain employs TRBV21-1 and TRBJ1-2. TRBV21-1 is described as a pseudogene. The CDR3 length is 13 residues. The CDR3 nucleotides are TGTGCCAGCAGCATACCGGACTACTATGGCTACACCTTC. This sequence encodes CASSIPDYYGYTF.

This clone has only one observation. The chain has TRBV7-9 and TRBJ2-3; TRBD2 matches 12 bases. There are 16 residues in the CDR3. V trimming: 4 bases; J trimming: 4 bases; junction bases outside the gene matches: 6. The germline CDR1 and CDR2 sequences are SEHNR and FQNEAQ (reference sequence). The CDR3 sequence: CASSSLASGRADTQYF. In DNA, the CDR3 is TGTGCCAGCAGCTCACTCGCTAGCGGGAGGGCAGATACGCAGTATTTT. Based on the CDR3 plus reference TRBV7-9 and TRBJ2-3, the full variable domain is DTGVSQNPRHKITKRGQNVTFRCDPISEHNRLYWYRQTLGQGPEFLTYFQNEAQLEKSRLLSDRFSAERPKGSFSTLEIQRTEQGDSAMYLCASSSLASGRADTQYFGPGTRLTVL.

This clone showed up just a few times. V gene TRBV6-1 combines with J gene TRBJ1-3, with D possibly matching TRBD1 (5 bases). This CDR3 comprises 15 residues. V was pared by 1 base and J by 0 bases, with 7 bases between. Germline loops: CDR1 MNHNS, CDR2 SASEGT. CDR3 DNA sequence: TGTGCCAGCAGTGAAGAGGGGTACTCTGGAAACACCATATATTTT. It yields the protein CASSEEGYSGNTIYF.

The chain has TRBV7-8 and TRBJ2-3; 13 bases fit TRBD2. With 4 bases clipped from V and 6 bases from J, the junction kept 4 bases outside the gene matches. Germline lookup yields CDR1 SGHVS and CDR2 FQNEAQ. The CDR3 consists of 15 residues. CDR3 bases: TGTGCCAGCAGCTGGACTAGCGGGAGCTTTGATACGCAGTATTTT. Its translation is CASSWTSGSFDTQYF.

This clone was detected a few times. This chain connects TRBV28 to TRBJ2-7; TRBD1 aligns across 7 bases. The germline V gene has CDR1 MDHEN and CDR2 SYDVKM. J was trimmed by 12 bases and V by 7 bases; bases with no gene match: 18. The CDR3 sequence is 14 residues long. CDR3 bases: TGTGCCAGCATTCACGACAGGGCCTCTGGCTCGCGGTACTTC. Encoded protein: CASIHDRASGSRYF.

This clone appeared a single time. The chain recombines TRBV13 with TRBJ1-1; D unresolved. Trimming left V 4 bases short and J 0 bases short, with 6 bases between. The CDR3 runs 13 residues. CDR1 and CDR2 from the germline V gene are PRHDT and FYEKMQ (reference sequence). CDR3: CASSSTVNTEAFF. The DNA of the CDR3 is TGTGCCAGCAGCTCAACAGTGAACACTGAAGCTTTCTTT.

The chain combines TRBV9 with TRBJ2-3, with D tentatively TRBD2 (5 bases). Germline values: CDR1 SGDLS, CDR2 YYNGEE. V lost 6 bases and J 1 base, leaving 12 bases between the germline ends. The CDR3 runs 14 residues. The CDR3: CASNEGQGTDTQYF. The CDR3 DNA sequence: TGTGCCAGCAACGAGGGTCAGGGCACAGATACGCAGTATTTT.

V gene TRBV28 combines with J gene TRBJ2-5, with no clear D. The J call may be incorrect, as the DNA end agrees better with TRBJ2-7. Germline values: CDR1 MDHEN, CDR2 SYDVKM. The CDR3 runs 11 residues. This CDR3 is CASHFRYEQYF. The CDR3, as DNA: TGTGCCAGCCACTTCCGCTACGAGCAGTACTTC.

The chain combines TRBV7-3 with TRBJ2-1; 11 nucleotides align to TRBD1. V trimming: 3 bases; J trimming: 6 bases; junction bases outside the gene matches: 1. CDR1 is SGHTA, CDR2 FQGTGA, per germline. The length of the CDR3 is 14 residues. The CDR3 protein is CASSLGTGGNEQFF. The CDR3 DNA reads as TGTGCCAGCAGCTTGGGGACAGGGGGCAATGAGCAGTTCTTC.